The rows below give T cell receptor beta chains drawn from one sample of a study of blood T cell repertoires in COVID-19. TCRdb's copy holds only in-frame clones and misses some; the assay was immunoSEQ multiplex PCR. The data contain around 130,000 clones, roughly 90% of them singletons. Material for sequencing was PBMCs or T cells enriched from blood (not recorded which). These receptor sequences come from a woman between 45 and 65 years old who had recovered from COVID-19. Both conserved end residues are part of each CDR3. A D gene is named only where the DNA matches it firmly.

v_call | d_call | cdr3_aa
TRBV2 | - | CASSVGGGFQETQYF
TRBV7-9 | - | CASSSQRGQPQHF
TRBV13 | - | CASSLEGQWNTEAFF
TRBV4-1 | TRBD1 | CASSRNDPQTGSVDAEQFF
TRBV10-3 | TRBD2 | CAIGAGVQETQYF
TRBV10-2 | - | CASSEETANYGYTF
TRBV3-1/TRBV3-2 | TRBD1 | CAVGQGGFSYTEAFF
TRBV19 | - | CASSADRPSGNTIYF
TRBV3-1/TRBV3-2 | - | CASSPLPSAGRYEQYF
TRBV19 | TRBD2 | CASSYSGVYEQYF
TRBV6-6 | TRBD1 | CASRPGQLMNTEAFF
TRBV6-6 | - | CASSYSPGNTEAFF
TRBV19 | TRBD1 | CASSMDRAYEQYF
TRBV3-1/TRBV3-2 | - | CASSQDTRADEQFF
TRBV10-3 | - | CAKQEDTEAFF
TRBV27 | TRBD2 | CASSPGLAGGTGELFF
TRBV11-2 | - | CASSFQGNQPQHF
TRBV5-1 | TRBD1 | CASSSGTGDYGYTF
TRBV29-1 | TRBD2 | CSGKLAGSYNEQFF
TRBV27 | - | CASSLGGPGTQYF
TRBV6-1 | - | CASSELGKKISGNTIYF
TRBV5-6 | - | CASRVIGLFSDEQYF
TRBV7-9 | - | CASSPDQGSYEQYF
TRBV3-1/TRBV3-2 | - | CASSLEGGGTEAFF
TRBV25-1 | TRBD1 | CASSEWTGGNNSPLHF
TRBV10-2 | TRBD2 | CASSDPSGGNNEQFF
TRBV29-1 | TRBD1 | CSGQGALRETQYF
TRBV5-1 | - | CASSPDVGVTEAFF
TRBV29-1 | TRBD1 | CSVGTGDYGYTF
TRBV12-3/TRBV12-4 | - | CASSLTGSPLHF
TRBV7-9 | TRBD2 | CASSLPRTSGGRETQYF
TRBV19 | - | CASSAAGTSGPKNIQYF
TRBV7-8 | TRBD2 | CASSPRGDSYEQYF
TRBV11-2 | - | CASSLTTRTDTQYF
TRBV5-1 | - | CASSSRGFSYNSPLHF
TRBV7-9 | - | CASSFNRGGETQYF
TRBV10-3 | TRBD2 | CAMRATSGDYEQYF
TRBV29-1 | - | CSVDMLSATNEKLFF
TRBV18 | TRBD1 | CASSPRVGTGGEEQFF
TRBV7-2 | TRBD2 | CASSFGAGGTYEQYF
TRBV4-3 | - | CASSQEPPGSLNSPLHF
TRBV5-4 | TRBD2 | CASSSPSGGRNEQFF
TRBV5-1 | - | CASSPQVGAADTQYF
TRBV30 | - | CAWKQGGETQYF
TRBV7-3 | TRBD2 | CASMGLAGNEQFF
TRBV2 | - | CASSEVIRGEQYF
TRBV4-3 | - | CASSQDSGSGAKNIQYF
TRBV7-9 | TRBD2 | CASSSLGGATGELFF
TRBV9 | TRBD2 | CASSGSTGLAEIYEQYF
TRBV15 | TRBD2 | CATSRSGGNTGELFF